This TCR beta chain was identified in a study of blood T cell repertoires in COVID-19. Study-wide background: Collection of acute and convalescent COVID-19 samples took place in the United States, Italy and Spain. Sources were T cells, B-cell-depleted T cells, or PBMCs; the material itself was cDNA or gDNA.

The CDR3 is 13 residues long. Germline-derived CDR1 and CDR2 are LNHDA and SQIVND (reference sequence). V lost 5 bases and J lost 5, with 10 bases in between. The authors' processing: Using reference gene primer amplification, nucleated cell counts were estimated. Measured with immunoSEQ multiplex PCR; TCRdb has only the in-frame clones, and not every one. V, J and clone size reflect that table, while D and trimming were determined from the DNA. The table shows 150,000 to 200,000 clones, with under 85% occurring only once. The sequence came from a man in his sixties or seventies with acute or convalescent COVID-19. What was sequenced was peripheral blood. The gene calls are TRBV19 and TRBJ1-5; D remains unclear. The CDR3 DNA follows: TGTGCCAGTAGTTTGGGCCAAGATCAGCCCCAGCATTTT. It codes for CASSLGQDQPQHF.